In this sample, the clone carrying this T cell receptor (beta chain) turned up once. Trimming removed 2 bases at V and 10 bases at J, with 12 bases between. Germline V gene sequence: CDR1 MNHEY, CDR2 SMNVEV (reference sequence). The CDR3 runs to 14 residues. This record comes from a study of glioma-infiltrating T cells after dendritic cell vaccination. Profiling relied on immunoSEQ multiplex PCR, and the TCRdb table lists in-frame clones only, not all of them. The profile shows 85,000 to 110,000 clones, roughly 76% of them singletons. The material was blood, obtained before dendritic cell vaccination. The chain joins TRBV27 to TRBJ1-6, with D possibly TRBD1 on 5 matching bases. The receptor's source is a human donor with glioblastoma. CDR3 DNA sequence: TGTGCCAGCAGTTTAAGAGAGGCAGGGTCACCCCTCCACTTT. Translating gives CASSLREAGSPLHF.